The clone carrying this T cell receptor (beta chain) came up many times. The antigen is unknown. The cDNA had a unique molecular identifier and a template-switch universal primer site. Each CDR3 protein gets one entry after TCRdb re-called the 5' RACE reads with MiXCR. The sample includes 420,000 or so distinct CDR3 sequences, around 18% of them seen just once. V was pared by 7 bases and J by 0 bases, with 13 bases between. Germline CDR1 reads SQVTM; CDR2 reads ANQGSEA. This CDR3 region has 14 residues. The entry originates in a study of identical twins. The study, taken as a whole, reports: Not following the same donors, the study drew its conclusions from cross-sectional statistical analysis.

The J gene is TRBJ2-1, the V gene TRBV29-1, with no clear D. Specimen: naive T cells sorted from blood. The TCR originated in a man between 50 and 59 years old in good health. This chain's CDR3 is CSGAGGYSYNEQFF. The CDR3 DNA reads TGCAGCGGCGCCGGCGGCTACTCCTACAATGAGCAGTTCTTC.